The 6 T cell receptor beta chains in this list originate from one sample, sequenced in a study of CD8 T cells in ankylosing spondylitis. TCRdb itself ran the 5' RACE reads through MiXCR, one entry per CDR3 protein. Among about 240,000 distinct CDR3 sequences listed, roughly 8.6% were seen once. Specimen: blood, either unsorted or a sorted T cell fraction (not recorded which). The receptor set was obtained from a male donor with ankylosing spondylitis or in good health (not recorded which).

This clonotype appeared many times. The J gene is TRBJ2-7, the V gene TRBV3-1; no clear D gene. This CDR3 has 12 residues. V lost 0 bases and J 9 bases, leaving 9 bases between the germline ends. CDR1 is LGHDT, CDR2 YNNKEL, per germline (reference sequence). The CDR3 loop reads CASSQDRLGQYF. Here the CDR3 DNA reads TGTGCCAGCAGCCAAGATCGGCTAGGGCAGTACTTC.

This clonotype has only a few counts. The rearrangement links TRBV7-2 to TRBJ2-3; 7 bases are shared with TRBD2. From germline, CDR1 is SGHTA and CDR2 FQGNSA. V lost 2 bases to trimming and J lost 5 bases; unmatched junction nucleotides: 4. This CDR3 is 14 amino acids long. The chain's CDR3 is CASSLMPSGDTQYF. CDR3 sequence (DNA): TGTGCCAGCAGCTTAATGCCTAGCGGAGATACGCAGTATTTT.

The CDR3 protein is CATRIRGDETQYF. The CDR3, as DNA: TGTGCCACCAGGATCAGGGGCGACGAGACCCAGTACTTC. The chain combines TRBV15 with TRBJ2-5, with TRBD1 as a possible D gene (6 bases). The CDR3 is made up of 13 amino acids. Germline CDR1 LNHNV, CDR2 YYDKDF (reference sequence). V shed 6 bases and J shed 5 bases, with 13 bases lying between them.

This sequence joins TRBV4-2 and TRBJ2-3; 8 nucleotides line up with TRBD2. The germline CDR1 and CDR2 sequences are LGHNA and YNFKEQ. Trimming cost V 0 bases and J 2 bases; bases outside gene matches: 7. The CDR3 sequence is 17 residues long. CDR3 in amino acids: CASSQDPAGGLTDTQYF. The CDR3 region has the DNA TGTGCCAGCAGCCAAGATCCGGCGGGAGGCCTCACAGATACGCAGTATTTT.

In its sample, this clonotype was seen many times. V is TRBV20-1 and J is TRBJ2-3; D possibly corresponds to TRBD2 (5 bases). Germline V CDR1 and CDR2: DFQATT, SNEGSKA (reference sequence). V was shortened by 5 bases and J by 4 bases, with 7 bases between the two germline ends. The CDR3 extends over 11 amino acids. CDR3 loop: CSALAPDTQYF. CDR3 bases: TGCAGTGCTTTAGCGCCAGATACGCAGTATTTT.

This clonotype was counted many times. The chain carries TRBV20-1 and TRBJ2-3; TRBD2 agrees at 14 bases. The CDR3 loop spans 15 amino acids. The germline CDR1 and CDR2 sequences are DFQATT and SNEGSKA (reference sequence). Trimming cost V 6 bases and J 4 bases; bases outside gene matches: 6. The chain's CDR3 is CSADRLAGGPDTQYF. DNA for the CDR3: TGCAGTGCAGACAGACTAGCGGGGGGGCCAGATACGCAGTATTTT.